Listed below are T cell receptor beta chains from one sample, sequenced in a study of regulatory T cells in long-lasting Graves disease. TCRdb itself ran the multiplex PCR reads through MiXCR, one entry per CDR3 protein. The sample yields fewer than 400,000 distinct CDR3 sequences, roughly a fifth seen once. This sample comprised peripheral blood mononuclear cells (PBMCs), obtained when the disease was refractory, from a patient treated with antithyroid drugs. These receptor sequences come from a female donor with Graves disease. CDR3s include the opening cysteine and the closing phenylalanine or tryptophan. A D gene is named only where the DNA matches it firmly. The size of a clone is reported for some rows only, either as once, few or many, or as a class for expanded clones.

J gene: TRBJ2-2; CDR3 length: 14; V gene: TRBV7-9; D gene: TRBD2; clone size: -; CDR3 protein: CASSLTGGVGELFF; CDR3 DNA: TGTGCCAGCAGCTTAACGGGAGGGGTCGGGGAGCTGTTTTTT
J gene: TRBJ2-7; CDR3 length: 17; V gene: TRBV6-5; D gene: TRBD2; clone size: many; CDR3 protein: CASSSTYRLAGGSEQYF; CDR3 DNA: TGTGCCAGCAGTTCCACTTACCGACTAGCGGGAGGTAGCGAGCAGTACTTC
J gene: TRBJ1-6; CDR3 length: 15; V gene: TRBV27; D gene: TRBD1; clone size: many; CDR3 protein: CASSSSGQLNSPLHF; CDR3 DNA: TGTGCCAGCAGTTCCTCGGGACAGCTTAATTCACCCCTCCACTTT
J gene: TRBJ1-6; CDR3 length: 15; V gene: TRBV27; D gene: TRBD1; clone size: -; CDR3 protein: CASSLLGQGSSPLHF; CDR3 DNA: TGTGCCAGCAGTCTCCTAGGACAGGGTAGTTCACCCCTCCACTTT
J gene: TRBJ1-3; CDR3 length: 16; V gene: TRBV6-5; D gene: -; clone size: -; CDR3 protein: CASSYSKGLGGNTIYF; CDR3 DNA: TGTGCCAGCAGTTACTCTAAGGGCTTAGGGGGAAACACCATATATTTT
J gene: TRBJ1-4; CDR3 length: 14; V gene: TRBV9; D gene: TRBD1; clone size: few; CDR3 protein: CASSGGTGYEKLFF; CDR3 DNA: TGTGCCAGCAGCGGCGGGACAGGGTATGAAAAACTGTTTTTT
J gene: TRBJ1-2; CDR3 length: 21; V gene: TRBV5-4; D gene: TRBD1; clone size: many; CDR3 protein: CASSPNPGQEEFLGINYGYTF; CDR3 DNA: TGTGCCAGCAGCCCTAATCCGGGACAGGAAGAGTTTCTGGGTATAAACTATGGCTACACCTTC
J gene: TRBJ1-6; CDR3 length: 14; V gene: TRBV19; D gene: TRBD1; clone size: -; CDR3 protein: CASTQTGVNSPLHF; CDR3 DNA: TGTGCCAGTACCCAGACAGGGGTTAACTCACCCCTCCACTTT
J gene: TRBJ1-2; CDR3 length: 13; V gene: TRBV30; D gene: -; clone size: many; CDR3 protein: CAWGSSGDYGYTF; CDR3 DNA: TGTGCCTGGGGGTCCTCCGGGGACTATGGCTACACCTTC
J gene: TRBJ2-2; CDR3 length: 13; V gene: TRBV20-1; D gene: TRBD2; clone size: once; CDR3 protein: CSAAGVRTGELFF; CDR3 DNA: TGCAGTGCCGCGGGGGTTAGGACCGGGGAGCTGTTTTTT
J gene: TRBJ1-2; CDR3 length: 14; V gene: TRBV28; D gene: TRBD1; clone size: many; CDR3 protein: CASRTGQGPYGYTF; CDR3 DNA: TGTGCCAGCAGGACAGGACAGGGACCCTATGGCTACACCTTC
J gene: TRBJ1-6; CDR3 length: 14; V gene: TRBV18; D gene: TRBD1; clone size: -; CDR3 protein: CASSRQGVNSPLHF; CDR3 DNA: TGTGCCAGCTCACGACAGGGGGTCAATTCACCCCTCCACTTT
J gene: TRBJ1-6; CDR3 length: 14; V gene: TRBV2; D gene: -; clone size: -; CDR3 protein: CASTEGVTNSPLHF; CDR3 DNA: TGTGCCAGCACCGAAGGAGTCACTAATTCACCCCTCCACTTT
J gene: TRBJ2-7; CDR3 length: 15; V gene: TRBV5-6; D gene: -; clone size: -; CDR3 protein: CASSTRGDHSYEQYF; CDR3 DNA: TGTGCCAGCTCAACCAGGGGGGACCACTCCTACGAGCAGTACTTC
J gene: TRBJ1-1; CDR3 length: 13; V gene: TRBV19; D gene: -; clone size: few; CDR3 protein: CASSTTGNTEAFF; CDR3 DNA: TGTGCCAGTAGTACTACAGGGAACACTGAAGCTTTCTTT
J gene: TRBJ1-5; CDR3 length: 13; V gene: TRBV4-1; D gene: -; clone size: once; CDR3 protein: CASSQILNQPQHF; CDR3 DNA: TGCGCCAGCAGCCAAATTCTAAATCAGCCCCAGCATTTT
J gene: TRBJ1-5; CDR3 length: 14; V gene: TRBV2; D gene: -; clone size: many; CDR3 protein: CASSALDSNQPQHF; CDR3 DNA: TGTGCCAGCAGTGCATTGGACAGCAATCAGCCCCAGCATTTT
J gene: TRBJ2-7; CDR3 length: 14; V gene: TRBV19; D gene: -; clone size: -; CDR3 protein: CASSPSHGPYEQYF; CDR3 DNA: TGTGCCAGTAGCCCGTCCCACGGCCCCTACGAGCAGTACTTC
J gene: TRBJ2-5; CDR3 length: 16; V gene: TRBV2; D gene: TRBD2; clone size: -; CDR3 protein: CASIGLADPTQETQYF; CDR3 DNA: TGTGCCAGCATTGGACTAGCGGATCCCACCCAAGAGACCCAGTACTTC
J gene: TRBJ1-6; CDR3 length: 14; V gene: TRBV3-1; D gene: -; clone size: few; CDR3 protein: CASSTYQGNSPLHF; CDR3 DNA: TGTGCCAGCAGCACCTATCAGGGTAATTCACCCCTCCACTTT
J gene: TRBJ2-5; CDR3 length: 14; V gene: TRBV4-1; D gene: -; clone size: -; CDR3 protein: CASSQGISRETQYF; CDR3 DNA: TGCGCCAGCAGCCAAGGAATTTCAAGGGAGACCCAGTACTTC
J gene: TRBJ1-5; CDR3 length: 15; V gene: TRBV18; D gene: TRBD1; clone size: few; CDR3 protein: CASSPSGGGNQPQHF; CDR3 DNA: TGTGCCAGCTCACCATCAGGGGGCGGGAATCAGCCCCAGCATTTT
J gene: TRBJ2-5; CDR3 length: 14; V gene: TRBV7-2; D gene: -; clone size: -; CDR3 protein: CASSLRQVQETQYF; CDR3 DNA: TGTGCCAGCAGCCTTCGACAGGTCCAAGAGACCCAGTACTTC
J gene: TRBJ2-2; CDR3 length: 15; V gene: TRBV4-1; D gene: -; clone size: few; CDR3 protein: CASSQARLNTGELFF; CDR3 DNA: TGCGCCAGCAGCCAAGCAAGACTGAACACCGGGGAGCTGTTTTTT
J gene: TRBJ1-2; CDR3 length: 17; V gene: TRBV6-2/TRBV6-3; D gene: TRBD1; clone size: few; CDR3 protein: CASSYNRQGAVGYGYTF; CDR3 DNA: TGTGCCAGCAGTTACAATCGACAGGGGGCTGTCGGCTATGGCTACACCTTC
J gene: TRBJ2-7; CDR3 length: 13; V gene: TRBV28; D gene: -; clone size: many; CDR3 protein: CATRGALGYEQYF; CDR3 DNA: TGTGCCACTCGGGGGGCTCTCGGCTACGAGCAGTACTTC
J gene: TRBJ1-6; CDR3 length: 14; V gene: TRBV11-2; D gene: -; clone size: -; CDR3 protein: CASSWTDQDSPLHF; CDR3 DNA: TGTGCCAGCAGCTGGACAGATCAGGATTCACCCCTCCACTTT
J gene: TRBJ2-5; CDR3 length: 15; V gene: TRBV28; D gene: -; clone size: many; CDR3 protein: CASAKTGHGAETQYF; CDR3 DNA: TGTGCCAGCGCTAAAACGGGGCATGGCGCGGAGACCCAGTACTTC
J gene: TRBJ1-1; CDR3 length: 13; V gene: TRBV28; D gene: -; clone size: many; CDR3 protein: CASSAGSYTEAFF; CDR3 DNA: TGTGCCAGCAGCGCCGGGTCTTACACTGAAGCTTTCTTT